The 25 T cell receptor beta chains given below trace back to one sample, sequenced in a study of shared clonotypes between healthy human individuals. CD45RO-negative cells were positively selected for CCR7, leaving out terminally differentiated effector memory CD45RA+ cells. Sequencing used immunoSEQ multiplex PCR; TCRdb keeps in-frame clones, though not all of them. The data contain around 700,000 clones, 92% of them seen just once; the ten biggest clones take up 20% to 25%. The sample comprised naive CD8+ T cells sorted from blood. The receptors come from a man aged 25-40 years in good health.

The V call is TRBV6-6, the J call TRBJ2-1, with D perhaps matching TRBD1 or TRBD2 (6 bases each). CDR1 and CDR2 from the germline V gene are MNHNY and SVGAGI (reference sequence). V lost 0 bases, J lost 5 bases, and 14 bases lay in between. The CDR3 runs 16 residues. The CDR3 sequence is CASSYSRERGDNEQFF. As DNA, the CDR3 is TGTGCCAGCAGTTACTCGAGAGAGAGGGGGGACAATGAGCAGTTCTTC.

This chain joins TRBV27 and TRBJ2-5, with 9 bases fitting TRBD2. Trimming at V came to 2 bases and at J to 5 bases, leaving 3 bases not matched to a gene. Germline V gene sequence: CDR1 MNHEY, CDR2 SMNVEV (reference sequence). The CDR3 runs to 14 residues. In DNA form, the CDR3 reads TGTGCCAGCAGTTTAGGGACTAGCTATGAGACCCAGTACTTC. Translation: CASSLGTSYETQYF.

V usage is TRBV5-4 and J usage is TRBJ1-5; D unclear. Germline lookup yields CDR1 SGHNT and CDR2 YYREEE (reference sequence). The CDR3 extends over 13 amino acids. V gave up 1 base and J gave up 3 bases, with 5 bases separating them. CDR3 region: CASSLTANQPQHF. CDR3 nucleotide sequence: TGTGCCAGCAGCTTGACAGCCAATCAGCCCCAGCATTTT.

The chain is built from TRBV27 and TRBJ2-3, with TRBD1 matching 10 bases. Germline V gene data show CDR1 as MNHEY and CDR2 as SMNVEV (reference sequence). The CDR3 spans 15 residues. V dropped 4 bases and J dropped 5; count of bases not matched to a gene: 6. CDR3 loop: CASSWGTGEGDTQYF. For the CDR3, the DNA is TGTGCCAGCAGTTGGGGGACAGGGGAAGGAGATACGCAGTATTTT.

CDR3: CASSSPGGNNEQFF. The CDR3, as DNA: TGTGCCAGCAGCAGCCCGGGAGGGAACAATGAGCAGTTCTTC. The J gene is TRBJ2-1, the V gene TRBV7-9; TRBD2 matches at 8 bases. CDR1 is SEHNR and CDR2 is FQNEAQ in the germline V gene (reference sequence). CDR3 length: 14 residues. The V gene end was trimmed by 5 bases and the J gene end by 5 bases; junction bases not matched to a gene: 5.

With regard to this clone: This same CDR3 is encoded by further DNA sequences in the sample. The chain is built from TRBV7-9 and TRBJ2-1; no firm D call. V lost 4 bases and J lost 6, with 4 bases in between. CDR3 length: 11 amino acids. The germline CDR1 and CDR2 sequences are SEHNR and FQNEAQ (reference sequence). The CDR3 region is CASSWGNEQFF. For the CDR3, the DNA is TGTGCCAGCAGCTGGGGCAATGAGCAGTTCTTC.

The gene calls are TRBV27 and TRBJ2-7, with a weak D call TRBD1 (5 bases). The V and J ends lost 8 bases and 2 bases respectively, with 13 bases between them. The CDR3 is made up of 13 amino acids. CDR1 and CDR2 (germline): MNHEY, SMNVEV (reference sequence). The CDR3 DNA sequence: TGTGCCAGCGCGGCAGGGCCCACCTACGAGCAGTACTTC. Translated, it gives CASAAGPTYEQYF.

This chain joins TRBV11-3 and TRBJ2-5; D is uncertain. CDR1 is SGHNT and CDR2 is YENEEA in the germline V gene. With 1 base removed from V and 6 bases from J, the gap between germline ends came to 15 bases. The CDR3 consists of 15 residues. CDR3 loop: CASSLVLASVKTQYF. The CDR3 nucleotides are TGTGCCAGCAGCTTAGTTTTGGCATCCGTGAAGACCCAGTACTTC.

The genes are TRBV9 and TRBJ1-2; 7 bases match TRBD1. V lost 6 bases, J lost 1 base, and 3 bases stayed unmatched. The CDR3 loop spans 13 amino acids. In germline, CDR1 is SGDLS, CDR2 YYNGEE. The CDR3 coding sequence is TGTGCCAGCAAGGGACAGCGTAACTATGGCTACACCTTC. Translation: CASKGQRNYGYTF. The complete variable domain, with remaining parts taken from reference TRBV9 and TRBJ1-2, reads DSGVTQTPKHLITATGQRVTLRCSPRSGDLSVYWYQQSLDQGLQFLIQYYNGEERAKGNILERFSAQQFPDLHSELNLSSLELGDSALYFCASKGQRNYGYTFGSGTRLTVV.

The rearrangement joins TRBV11-3 to TRBJ1-1; D possibly corresponds to TRBD1 (5 bases). The CDR3 is 15 amino acids. Between the trimmed V and J ends, which lost 5 bases and 5 bases, there was a span of 18 bases. Germline V gene sequence: CDR1 SGHNT, CDR2 YENEEA. CDR3 residues: CASSPTGNRGTEAFF. The CDR3 bases are TGTGCCAGCAGCCCCACGGGGAATAGGGGTACTGAAGCTTTCTTT.

This clone was found once. The chain couples TRBV7-2 to TRBJ2-3, with 12 bases lining up with TRBD1. The germline gives CDR1 SGHTA, CDR2 FQGNSA. This CDR3 contains 15 residues. V trimming: 2 bases; J trimming: 4 bases; junction bases outside the gene matches: 1. Here the CDR3 DNA reads TGTGCCAGCAGCTTAAGGGACAGGGGGCCAGATACGCAGTATTTT. It is translated as CASSLRDRGPDTQYF.

CDR3 sequence reads: CASSLGTVMGQETQYF. DNA for the CDR3: TGTGCCAGCAGCTTGGGTACGGTTATGGGGCAAGAGACCCAGTACTTC. The V gene is TRBV7-8, the J gene TRBJ2-5; D is undetermined. The V gene's germline CDR1 is SGHVS and CDR2 FQNEAQ. V lost 3 bases and J 2 bases, leaving 16 bases between the germline ends. The CDR3 consists of 16 residues.

The rearrangement links TRBV7-9 to TRBJ2-7, with D perhaps TRBD1 or TRBD2 (5 bases each). In germline, CDR1 is SEHNR, CDR2 FQNEAQ (reference sequence). There are 12 residues in the CDR3. V was cut by 4 bases and J by 5 bases, with 9 bases left in between. DNA for the CDR3: TGTGCCAGCAGCTGGGGGTTAGACGAGCAGTACTTC. Protein product: CASSWGLDEQYF. The whole variable domain, remainder taken from reference TRBV7-9 and TRBJ2-7, is DTGVSQNPRHKITKRGQNVTFRCDPISEHNRLYWYRQTLGQGPEFLTYFQNEAQLEKSRLLSDRFSAERPKGSFSTLEIQRTEQGDSAMYLCASSWGLDEQYFGPGTRLTVT.

The J gene is TRBJ1-1, the V gene TRBV9, with a tentative D call TRBD1 (5 bases). The CDR3 has 15 amino acids. The germline V gene encodes CDR1 SGDLS and CDR2 YYNGEE. V was pared by 3 bases and J by 4 bases, with 16 bases between. DNA for the CDR3: TGTGCCAGCAGCGATCCCAGTGGGGGTCGCACTGAAGCTTTCTTT. It yields the protein CASSDPSGGRTEAFF.

V gene TRBV5-1 combines with J gene TRBJ2-7; D possibly corresponds to TRBD2 (5 bases). The CDR3 covers 17 residues. Trimming left V 4 bases short and J 2 bases short, with 22 bases between. Looked up from germline, CDR1 is SGHRS and CDR2 is YFSETQ. The CDR3 DNA reads TGCGCCAGCAGCAGACCGACATCGGGGAGCGACACCTACGAGCAGTACTTC. Residues: CASSRPTSGSDTYEQYF.

A single count supports this clone. The chain is built from TRBV9 and TRBJ2-1; no firm D call. The CDR3 is 15 amino acids. Germline loops: CDR1 SGDLS, CDR2 YYNGEE. Trimming took 0 bases from V and 0 from J, leaving 7 bases between them. The CDR3 sequence: CASSVEKSSYNEQFF. In DNA form, the CDR3 reads TGTGCCAGCAGCGTAGAAAAGAGCTCCTACAATGAGCAGTTCTTC.

The gene calls are TRBV5-6 and TRBJ1-1; no reliable D call. Looked up from germline, CDR1 is SGHDT and CDR2 is YYEEEE. CDR3 size: 12 residues. V was cut by 2 bases and J by 5 bases, with 7 bases left in between. The CDR3 is CASSFVQTEAFF. The DNA for the CDR3 is TGTGCCAGCAGCTTTGTCCAGACTGAAGCTTTCTTT.

The CDR3, as DNA: TGTGCCAGCAGCCCTACGACAGGGGACCACAATGAGCAGTTCTTC. It codes for CASSPTTGDHNEQFF. This rearrangement joins TRBV11-2 to TRBJ2-1; TRBD1 matches 8 bases. CDR3 length: 15 residues. Per the germline V gene, CDR1 is SGHAT and CDR2 is FQNNGV. Trimming removed 5 bases from V and 5 bases from J; junction bases left unmatched: 8.

This chain links TRBV4-3 with TRBJ2-7, with D possibly being TRBD1 or TRBD2 (5 bases each). CDR1 LGHNA and CDR2 YSLEER come from the germline V gene. V was trimmed by 3 bases and J by 5 bases, leaving 14 bases between them. There are 14 residues in the CDR3. CDR3: CASSQGTGTDEQYF. The DNA of the CDR3 is TGCGCCAGCAGCCAGGGGACCGGGACCGACGAGCAGTACTTC.

This clone came up a few times. The genes are TRBV2 and TRBJ1-2; unclear D gene. Germline CDR1 SNHLY, CDR2 FYNNEI. The CDR3 loop spans 13 amino acids. Trimming pared 7 bases from V and 2 bases from J, leaving 11 bases between. The CDR3 region has the DNA TGTGCCAGCAAAAGACGTGTCAACTATGGCTACACCTTC. Translated, it gives CASKRRVNYGYTF.

This clone was seen a handful of times. The chain recombines TRBV2 with TRBJ2-2, with 9 bases lining up with TRBD1. The CDR3 consists of 13 residues. Trimming took 6 bases from V and 6 from J; bases not matched to a gene: 2. Germline V lookup: CDR1 SNHLY, CDR2 FYNNEI. In nucleotides, the CDR3 is TGTGCCAGCAGCGGGACAGGGTCCGGGGAGCTGTTTTTT. Protein product: CASSGTGSGELFF.

The chain is built from TRBV27 and TRBJ1-1; 11 bases line up with TRBD1. CDR1 MNHEY and CDR2 SMNVEV come from the germline V gene (reference sequence). With 6 bases clipped from V and 4 bases from J, the junction kept 10 bases outside the gene matches. This CDR3 spans 16 amino acids. Written as DNA, the CDR3 is TGTGCCAGCAGGAGTGGCGCCGGGACAGGGGGCACTGAAGCTTTCTTT. Amino acid sequence: CASRSGAGTGGTEAFF.

This chain connects TRBV7-8 to TRBJ2-1; D is perhaps TRBD2 (6 bases). Trimming left V 1 base short and J 4 bases short, with 11 bases between. The germline CDR1 and CDR2 sequences are SGHVS and FQNEAQ. The CDR3 covers 15 residues. CDR3 region: CASSLVAGRYNEQFF. Here the CDR3 DNA reads TGTGCCAGCAGCTTAGTTGCGGGAAGATACAATGAGCAGTTCTTC.

The chain links TRBV6-6 to TRBJ2-7; 11 bases map to TRBD2. Germline values: CDR1 MNHNY, CDR2 SVGAGI (reference sequence). The V segment lost 6 bases and the J segment 1 base; nucleotides outside the gene matches: 2. This CDR3 has 14 residues. This CDR3 is CASSTSGRSYEQYF. CDR3 coding DNA: TGTGCCAGCAGCACTAGCGGGAGATCCTACGAGCAGTACTTC.

The chain links TRBV29-1 to TRBJ2-2; D gene unclear. The germline V gene encodes CDR1 SQVTM and CDR2 ANQGSEA. V was cut by 0 bases and J by 4 bases, with 6 bases left in between. The CDR3 contains 13 residues. The CDR3 reads CSVEDLSTGELFF. The DNA of the CDR3 is TGCAGCGTTGAAGACCTTTCCACCGGGGAGCTGTTTTTT.